A single sample is the source of the 31 T cell receptor beta chains below, sequenced in a study of blood T cell repertoires in COVID-19. Clones were read by immunoSEQ multiplex PCR, and TCRdb kept only the in-frame ones, dropping some. This table has a few hundred thousand clones, 85% to 90% appearing once. Source material: peripheral blood. These receptors were collected from a woman aged 40 to 49 with acute or convalescent COVID-19.

J is TRBJ1-5 and V is TRBV6-1; D is ambiguous. CDR1 and CDR2 (germline): MNHNS, SASEGT. V was clipped by 1 base and J by 0 bases, with 10 bases between them. The CDR3 runs to 16 residues. CDR3 bases: TGTGCCAGCAGTGAAGTGCATATCTATAGCAATCAGCCCCAGCATTTT. It codes for CASSEVHIYSNQPQHF.

The V gene is TRBV28, the J gene TRBJ2-7, with 9 bases that match TRBD2. The germline gives CDR1 MDHEN, CDR2 SYDVKM. This CDR3 is 13 amino acids long. Trimming at V came to 3 bases and at J to 6 bases, leaving 3 bases not matched to a gene. The CDR3 loop reads CASSLLRGGEQYV. Written as DNA, the CDR3 is TGTGCCAGCAGTTTGTTGCGGGGGGGCGAGCAGTACGTC.

This sequence joins TRBV19 and TRBJ1-3; D perhaps matches TRBD1 (5 bases). V lost 6 bases to trimming and J lost 2 bases, with 11 bases between them. CDR3 length: 14 residues. The germline CDR1 and CDR2 sequences are LNHDA and SQIVND (reference sequence). The CDR3 DNA reads as TGTGCCAGTAGACCCGGGGGGACTGGAAACACCATATATTTT. This codes for CASRPGGTGNTIYF.

The chain has TRBV5-1 and TRBJ2-3; possible D gene TRBD2, 6 bases. Germline loops: CDR1 SGHRS, CDR2 YFSETQ. V lost 3 bases and J lost 1, with 12 bases in between. CDR3 length: 15 amino acids. The CDR3 region has the DNA TGCGCCAGCAGCTGGAGGGGAGGTGGCACAGATACGCAGTATTTT. This translates into CASSWRGGGTDTQYF.

The CDR3 DNA sequence: TGTGCCAGCAGCAAAGACAGGGCCATCTACACAGATACGCAGTATTTT. It translates to CASSKDRAIYTDTQYF. This chain connects TRBV11-2 to TRBJ2-3; the match to TRBD1 covers 7 bases. V lost 5 bases, J lost 2 bases, and 10 bases stayed unmatched. The V gene's germline CDR1 is SGHAT and CDR2 FQNNGV. The CDR3 has 16 amino acids.

This rearrangement joins TRBV11-2 to TRBJ2-3; the D gene is possibly TRBD2 (6 bases). The germline V gene encodes CDR1 SGHAT and CDR2 FQNNGV. The V end lost 0 bases, the J end lost 4 bases, and 11 bases lay between the germline ends. CDR3 length: 15 residues. The CDR3 region is CASSLDRPGADTQYF. For the CDR3, the DNA is TGTGCCAGCAGCTTAGATCGCCCGGGGGCAGATACGCAGTATTTT.

The chain employs TRBV19 and TRBJ1-5, with a weak D call TRBD1 (5 bases). Germline V CDR1 and CDR2: LNHDA, SQIVND (reference sequence). The CDR3 runs to 15 residues. The V and J ends lost 7 bases and 0 bases respectively, with 13 bases between them. CDR3 in DNA: TGTGCCAGTAAGAGACAGACGTATAGCAATCAGCCCCAGCATTTT. Its protein is CASKRQTYSNQPQHF.

V is TRBV29-1 and J is TRBJ1-5; no reliable D call. V was pared by 4 bases and J by 0 bases, with 7 bases between. In germline, CDR1 is SQVTM, CDR2 ANQGSEA. The CDR3 is 13 amino acids. The CDR3 here is CSVAHYSNQPQHF. The CDR3 nucleotides read TGCAGCGTTGCTCACTATAGCAATCAGCCCCAGCATTTT.

This chain connects TRBV15 to TRBJ1-2; D may be TRBD1 (5 bases). The germline V and J ends were trimmed by 2 bases and 2 bases, with 12 bases remaining between them. The CDR3 length is 15 residues. CDR1 LNHNV and CDR2 YYDKDF come from the germline V gene (reference sequence). CDR3 DNA sequence: TGTGCCACCAGCAGAAGAACAGGTCTCAACTATGGCTACACCTTC. This encodes CATSRRTGLNYGYTF.

The chain uses TRBV3-1 (or the pseudogene TRBV3-2) and TRBJ2-4, with 16 positions matching TRBD2. The CDR3 is 16 residues long. V gave up 4 bases and J gave up 4 bases; unmatched junction bases: 1. Germline-derived CDR1 and CDR2 are LGHDT and YNNKEL (reference sequence). CDR3 DNA: TGTGCCAGCAGCCCGGGACTAGCGGGGGGGAAAAACATTCAGTACTTC. Protein product: CASSPGLAGGKNIQYF.

Here the CDR3 reads CATSRGDRGQGYTF. The CDR3 bases are TGTGCCACCAGCAGAGGGGACAGGGGGCAAGGCTACACCTTC. V is TRBV15 and J is TRBJ1-2; 12 bases fit TRBD1. V trimming: 1 base; J trimming: 8 bases; junction bases outside the gene matches: 2. CDR3 length: 14 amino acids. Germline V gene lookup returns CDR1 LNHNV and CDR2 YYDKDF (reference sequence).

This clone has a handful of counts. The V gene is TRBV2, the J gene TRBJ1-2, with 7 bases that match TRBD1. The CDR3 length is 13 residues. Germline CDR1 reads SNHLY; CDR2 reads FYNNEI. V dropped 5 bases and J dropped 7; count of bases not matched to a gene: 7. The CDR3 spells CASSLRGQGGYTF. The CDR3 region has the DNA TGTGCCAGCAGTTTGAGGGGGCAGGGTGGCTACACCTTC.

The rearrangement joins TRBV19 to TRBJ2-5, with 11 bases lining up with TRBD2. Germline V CDR1 and CDR2: LNHDA, SQIVND (reference sequence). J lost 5 bases, V lost 1 base, and 6 bases had no gene match. This CDR3 is 16 amino acids long. CDR3 nucleotides: TGTGCCAGTAGTATAGGCCAGGGACTAGCGGAGGAGACCCAGTACTTC. Translated, it gives CASSIGQGLAEETQYF.

V usage is TRBV6-5 and J usage is TRBJ1-1, with 7 bases fitting TRBD1. This CDR3 comprises 13 residues. The germline gives CDR1 MNHEY, CDR2 SVGAGI. V was pared by 0 bases and J by 11 bases, with 6 bases of the junction left unmatched. Written as DNA, the CDR3 is TGTGCCAGCAGTTACTCCGACAGGGTTCACGCTTTCTTT. Its translation: CASSYSDRVHAFF.

This chain joins TRBV10-1 and TRBJ2-1; 10 nucleotides line up with TRBD2. CDR1 is WNHNN, CDR2 SYGVQD, per germline (reference sequence). The CDR3 loop spans 15 amino acids. The trim removed 6 bases at V and 6 bases at J, leaving 8 bases unmatched. The DNA of the CDR3 is TGCGCCAGCAGCAGCGGGGGGGCCGCGGGCAATGAGCAGTTCTTC. Translation gives CASSSGGAAGNEQFF.

This clone is a singleton in its sample. The J gene is TRBJ1-2, the V gene TRBV30, with a possible D match to TRBD1 (5 bases). The V end was cut by 7 bases, the J end by 8 bases, with 20 bases between. The CDR3 sequence is 13 residues long. Germline lookup yields CDR1 GTSNPN and CDR2 SVGIG (reference sequence). Here the CDR3 reads CAFRGSRGEGYTF. The CDR3 DNA is TGTGCCTTCCGGGGGAGCCGGGGGGAAGGCTACACCTTC.

V and J are TRBV19 and TRBJ2-5; D possibly corresponds to TRBD1 (5 bases). CDR1 and CDR2 from the germline V gene are LNHDA and SQIVND (reference sequence). The CDR3 runs 15 residues. V gave up 2 bases and J gave up 9 bases, with 19 bases separating them. The CDR3 region is CASSIQGAGVHPQYF. The DNA of the CDR3 is TGTGCCAGTAGTATACAAGGGGCAGGAGTACATCCCCAGTACTTC.

The rearrangement links TRBV6-1 to TRBJ1-3; D not certain. Trimming cost V 3 bases and J 4 bases, with 10 bases left between them. Germline CDR1 and CDR2: MNHNS and SASEGT. The CDR3 covers 14 residues. CDR3 sequence: CASSERASGNTIYF. The DNA of the CDR3 is TGTGCCAGCAGTGAGAGGGCGTCGGGAAACACCATATATTTT.

This clone was seen only a few times. The chain couples TRBV9 to TRBJ1-1, with a possible D match to TRBD1 (5 bases). Trimming shortened V by 4 bases and J by 1 base, and 8 bases separated the two germline ends. The CDR3 contains 13 residues. Germline values: CDR1 SGDLS, CDR2 YYNGEE. The CDR3 spells CASSTRENTEAFF. The CDR3 region has the DNA TGTGCCAGCAGCACCAGGGAGAACACTGAAGCTTTCTTT.

This chain joins TRBV9 and TRBJ1-2; D not resolved. This CDR3 contains 15 residues. V dropped 0 bases and J dropped 5 bases, with 14 bases sitting between them. Germline CDR1 SGDLS, CDR2 YYNGEE. The CDR3 protein is CASSVDNRGEYGYTF. The CDR3 region has the DNA TGTGCCAGCAGCGTAGATAACCGTGGGGAGTATGGCTACACCTTC.

V is TRBV20-1 and J is TRBJ1-2, with D hard to call. This CDR3 has 11 residues. Per germline, CDR1 DFQATT and CDR2 SNEGSKA (reference sequence). Between the trimmed V and J ends, which lost 6 bases and 3 bases, there was a span of 8 bases. The CDR3: CSARRDYGYTF. Written as DNA, the CDR3 is TGCAGTGCCCGTAGAGACTATGGCTACACCTTC.

The chain is built from TRBV6-1 and TRBJ1-6; perhaps TRBD1 as D (6 bases). Germline V gene data show CDR1 as MNHNS and CDR2 as SASEGT. V lost 1 base and J lost 10, with 14 bases in between. The CDR3 is 15 residues long. DNA for the CDR3: TGTGCCAGCAGTGAAGGGGACACAAGTTCGTCACCCCTCCACTTT. Residues: CASSEGDTSSSPLHF.

V and J are TRBV7-9 and TRBJ1-1; no firm D call. This CDR3 comprises 15 residues. V was trimmed by 7 bases and J by 1 base, leaving 16 bases between them. Germline-derived CDR1 and CDR2 are SEHNR and FQNEAQ (reference sequence). CDR3 in amino acids: CASTLPVRGNTEAFF. The CDR3 region has the DNA TGTGCCAGCACCCTACCTGTTCGTGGGAACACTGAAGCTTTCTTT.

V gene TRBV19 combines with J gene TRBJ1-5; 11 nucleotides agree with TRBD1. V lost 7 bases to trimming and J lost 0 bases; unmatched junction nucleotides: 17. Germline values: CDR1 LNHDA, CDR2 SQIVND (reference sequence). The CDR3 totals 20 residues. CDR3 amino acids: CASTPTGQGATLHSNQPQHF. The DNA of the CDR3 is TGTGCCAGTACCCCAACCGGACAGGGGGCTACGCTCCATAGCAATCAGCCCCAGCATTTT.

The rearrangement links TRBV14 to TRBJ1-2, with 7 positions matching TRBD1. The CDR3 is 15 residues long. J lost 7 bases, V lost 3 bases, and 11 bases had no gene match. The germline V gene has CDR1 SGHDN and CDR2 FVKESK. DNA for the CDR3: TGTGCCAGCAGCCAGGGGATGGAGGGGGCCGGTGGCTACACCTTC. Amino acid sequence: CASSQGMEGAGGYTF.

J is TRBJ2-7 and V is TRBV6-5, with 11 bases that match TRBD2. J lost 4 bases, V lost 8 bases, and 7 bases had no gene match. Germline V CDR1 and CDR2: MNHEY, SVGAGI. CDR3 size: 14 residues. The CDR3 nucleotides read TGTGCCAGCGTTACTAGCGGGGGACTATACGAGCAGTACGTC. It is translated as CASVTSGGLYEQYV.

The J gene is TRBJ2-5, the V gene TRBV5-1; no clear D gene. The CDR3 consists of 14 residues. The germline gives CDR1 SGHRS, CDR2 YFSETQ. Trimming stripped 1 base from V and 2 bases from J, with 9 bases between. CDR3 in DNA: TGCGCCAGCAGCTTGTCGCACAGTCAAGAGACCCAGTACTTC. Translating gives CASSLSHSQETQYF.

The V gene is TRBV6-5, the J gene TRBJ1-2; no reliable D call. Trimming stripped 6 bases from V and 1 base from J, with 15 bases between. Germline V gives CDR1 MNHEY, CDR2 SVGAGI. The CDR3 consists of 15 residues. CDR3 in amino acids: CASSRDTSHNYGYTF. As DNA, the CDR3 is TGTGCCAGCAGCCGAGACACCAGTCATAACTATGGCTACACCTTC.

The chain uses TRBV27 and TRBJ1-4; 7 bases are shared with TRBD1. V lost 3 bases, J lost 0 bases, and 4 bases stayed unmatched. Germline CDR1 is MNHEY and CDR2 is SMNVEV (reference sequence). The CDR3 spans 16 residues. Here the CDR3 DNA reads TGTGCCAGCAGTTTTCAGGGGACAGCAACTAATGAAAAACTGTTTTTT. Its protein is CASSFQGTATNEKLFF.

The rearrangement links TRBV2 to TRBJ1-2; TRBD1 matches at 9 bases. The V and J ends lost 8 bases and 7 bases, in that order; junction bases with no gene match: 11. The germline V gene has CDR1 SNHLY and CDR2 FYNNEI. The CDR3 covers 14 residues. Written as DNA, the CDR3 is TGTGCCAGCGGTAAGGACAGGGGAATCTCTGGCTACACCTTC. Translated: CASGKDRGISGYTF.

The rearrangement links TRBV15 to TRBJ2-7; a possible D gene is TRBD2 (5 bases). Trimming took off 8 bases at V and 6 bases at J, with 11 bases between the two ends. The length of the CDR3 is 11 residues. The V gene's germline CDR1 is LNHNV and CDR2 YYDKDF (reference sequence). CDR3 protein: CATLRGREQYV. The CDR3 coding sequence is TGTGCCACCCTCCGGGGTCGCGAGCAGTACGTC.